The entry below gives a single TCR beta chain sequence along with its context. What it binds is not known. The data derive from a study of OX40 agonist ivuxolimab in advanced cancers. Study-wide background: Ivuxolimab, an agonistic anti-OX40 (CD134) antibody, was given to patients. Earlier treatment with anti-PD-1, anti-PD-L1 or anti-CTLA-4 was permitted, and under 50% had received some.

Regarding the study as a whole: CD8+ T cells averaged more expanded clones than CD4+.

This CDR3 region has 14 residues. With 5 bases clipped from V and 3 bases from J, the junction kept 2 bases outside the gene matches. CDR1 is MNHEY, CDR2 SVGAGI, per germline. Some clones are missing from TCRdb's copy, which holds only in-frame ones; the method was immunoSEQ multiplex PCR. The repertoire holds around 55,000 clones, 75% to 90% seen once, with roughly 12% in the top ten. V and J are TRBV6-5 and TRBJ1-5; 9 bases match TRBD1. The receptor comes from an adult with an advanced solid tumor such as melanoma, head and neck, liver or kidney cancer. Sequences were derived from CD4+ or CD8+ T cells sorted from blood, sampled in a trial of the OX40 agonist ivuxolimab. The CDR3 here is CASSPQGANQPQHF. The CDR3 DNA sequence: TGTGCCAGCAGTCCACAGGGGGCCAATCAGCCCCAGCATTTT.